These 13 T cell receptor beta chains were all obtained from the same sample, sequenced in a study of OX40 agonist ivuxolimab in advanced cancers. TCRdb keeps only in-frame clones here, not all; method: immunoSEQ multiplex PCR. The table has about 81,000 clones, about 86% seen once. The sample was CD4+ or CD8+ T cells sorted from blood, taken in a trial of the OX40 agonist ivuxolimab. The origin of the receptors is an adult with an advanced solid tumor such as melanoma, head and neck, liver or kidney cancer.

The genes are TRBV15 and TRBJ2-1; D is undetermined. The CDR3 length is 12 residues. V lost 1 base, J lost 4 bases, and 2 bases lay in between. Germline V lookup: CDR1 LNHNV, CDR2 YYDKDF (reference sequence). The CDR3 here is CATSRAYNEQFF. For the CDR3, the DNA is TGTGCCACCAGCAGAGCGTACAATGAGCAGTTCTTC.

The chain uses TRBV5-1 and TRBJ1-6; D unresolved. The germline V gene encodes CDR1 SGHRS and CDR2 YFSETQ. This CDR3 has 16 residues. Trimming shortened V by 4 bases and J by 2 bases, and 13 bases separated the two germline ends. The CDR3 loop is CASSEDPGPYNSPLHF. The CDR3 coding sequence is TGCGCCAGCAGCGAGGACCCCGGCCCCTATAATTCACCCCTCCACTTT.

The CDR3 coding sequence is TGTGCCAGCAGACAACCGGGTGTGAAAATCCGGGAGCTGTTTTTT. It translates to CASRQPGVKIRELFF. The gene calls are TRBV6-1 and TRBJ2-2; D uncertain. Trimming pared 6 bases from V and 9 bases from J, leaving 20 bases between. The V gene's germline CDR1 is MNHNS and CDR2 SASEGT. The CDR3 consists of 15 residues.

This chain connects TRBV6-6 to TRBJ2-3; D gene ambiguous. With 8 bases removed from V and 5 bases from J, the gap between germline ends came to 20 bases. Germline CDR1 MNHNY, CDR2 SVGAGI (reference sequence). This CDR3 is 15 amino acids long. CDR3 sequence (DNA): TGTGCCAGCCAGGCGGCGGTCGGTCCCCAAGATACGCAGTATTTT. Encoded protein: CASQAAVGPQDTQYF.

The chain employs TRBV4-3 and TRBJ2-7; D is tentatively TRBD1 or TRBD2 (6 bases each). Trimming shortened V by 0 bases and J by 4 bases, and 25 bases separated the two germline ends. In germline, CDR1 is LGHNA, CDR2 YSLEER. The CDR3 is 19 residues long. CDR3 in DNA: TGCGCCAGCAGCCAAGAGGGGGGCTCCTCTTCCAGACCTCCATACGAGCAGTACTTC. This codes for CASSQEGGSSSRPPYEQYF.

This rearrangement joins TRBV7-2 to TRBJ1-1, with TRBD1 matching over 7 bases. This CDR3 contains 14 residues. Losses at the gene ends were 7 bases for V and 8 bases for J; bases not matched to a gene: 13. Looked up from germline, CDR1 is SGHTA and CDR2 is FQGNSA. The chain's CDR3 is CASTHYTSRGEAFF. The CDR3 coding sequence is TGTGCCAGCACCCACTATACGTCCAGGGGGGAAGCTTTCTTT.

This chain uses TRBV5-1 with TRBJ2-7; 11 positions match TRBD2. V was pared by 6 bases and J by 3 bases, with 14 bases of the junction left unmatched. CDR3 length equals 17 residues. The germline V gene encodes CDR1 SGHRS and CDR2 YFSETQ. The CDR3 here is CASNNILTSGMIYEQYF. CDR3 nucleotides: TGCGCCAGCAACAACATACTGACTAGCGGGATGATCTACGAGCAGTACTTC.

The chain carries TRBV18 and TRBJ1-4, with 7 positions matching TRBD1. The CDR3 is 20 amino acids. Losses at the gene ends were 3 bases for V and 2 bases for J; bases not matched to a gene: 18. From germline, CDR1 is KGHSH and CDR2 LQKENI. The CDR3 sequence: CASSPADRMVFRSTNEKLFF. CDR3 nucleotides: TGTGCCAGCTCACCGGCGGACAGGATGGTTTTTAGGTCGACTAATGAAAAACTGTTTTTT.

This clone was detected only once. The gene calls are TRBV18 and TRBJ1-2, with D perhaps matching TRBD1 (5 bases). Trimming took 1 base from V and 4 from J, leaving 7 bases between them. Germline CDR1 and CDR2: KGHSH and LQKENI. The CDR3 has 13 amino acids. CDR3 coding DNA: TGTGCCAGCTCACCACGCGGGACCTATGGCTACACCTTC. Translation: CASSPRGTYGYTF.

This chain connects TRBV7-2 to TRBJ1-1, with D possibly matching TRBD1 (6 bases). This CDR3 comprises 14 residues. Germline lookup yields CDR1 SGHTA and CDR2 FQGNSA. Trimming left V 3 bases short and J 5 bases short, with 13 bases between. CDR3 loop: CASSLRGLLTEAFF. As DNA, the CDR3 is TGTGCCAGCAGCTTGAGGGGGTTACTGACTGAAGCTTTCTTT. The variable domain in full, with the rest retrieved from reference TRBV7-2 and TRBJ1-1, is GAGVSQSPSNKVTEKGKDVELRCDPISGHTALYWYRQSLGQGLEFLIYFQGNSAPDKSGLPSDRFSAERTGGSVSTLTIQRTQQEDSAVYLCASSLRGLLTEAFFGQGTRLTVV.

The rearrangement joins TRBV2 to TRBJ2-1; TRBD2 agrees at 7 bases. The CDR3 extends over 16 amino acids. CDR1 SNHLY and CDR2 FYNNEI come from the germline V gene. J was trimmed by 4 bases and V by 7 bases; bases with no gene match: 13. CDR3 amino acids: CASMLGSGRGYNEQFF. CDR3 in DNA: TGTGCCAGCATGCTCGGTTCAGGGAGGGGATACAATGAGCAGTTCTTC.

The chain has TRBV27 and TRBJ2-3; 8 nucleotides match TRBD2. This CDR3 spans 16 amino acids. Trimming removed 6 bases from V and 1 base from J; junction bases left unmatched: 9. CDR1 MNHEY and CDR2 SMNVEV come from the germline V gene (reference sequence). The CDR3 protein is CASSPGGGQGTDTQYF. The CDR3 nucleotides read TGTGCCAGCAGCCCGGGGGGGGGACAAGGCACAGATACGCAGTATTTT.

The CDR3 DNA is TGTGCCAGTAGTGCTTGGGACACTAAAAACATTCAGTACTTC. This encodes CASSAWDTKNIQYF. The rearrangement joins TRBV19 to TRBJ2-4; tentative D call: TRBD1 (6 bases). Germline V gives CDR1 LNHDA, CDR2 SQIVND (reference sequence). This CDR3 is 14 amino acids long. V lost 5 bases to trimming and J lost 4 bases, with 12 bases between them.